Below are 9 T cell receptor beta chains sequenced from a single sample in a study of T cells in Graves' hyperthyroidism and ophthalmopathy. TCR beta CDR3 region amplification was performed from RNA transcripts. First-round RT-PCR with HTBI primers amplified the TCR CDR3 region. TCRdb passed the multiplex PCR reads through MiXCR, listing each CDR3 protein once. The sample consists of some 600,000 distinct CDR3 sequences, approximately 14% of them appearing once. Sequencing input: blood. These receptors came from a woman in her twenties or thirties with Graves' hyperthyroidism that later progressed to Graves' ophthalmopathy.

This clonotype was observed many times. This rearrangement joins TRBV15 to TRBJ1-1; tentative D call: TRBD1 (6 bases). V was clipped by 6 bases and J by 4 bases, with 18 bases between them. The CDR3 loop spans 15 amino acids. Germline values: CDR1 LNHNV, CDR2 YYDKDF (reference sequence). The CDR3 here is CATRGPGGGGTEAFF. CDR3 nucleotides: TGTGCCACCAGGGGTCCCGGGGGGGGCGGCACTGAAGCTTTCTTT.

This clonotype showed up many times. The V and J genes are TRBV7-9 and TRBJ1-1, with D maybe TRBD1 (5 bases). Germline CDR1 SEHNR, CDR2 FQNEAQ (reference sequence). Trimming took 4 bases from V and 0 from J, leaving 12 bases between them. The CDR3 length is 15 residues. This chain's CDR3 is CASSSDDSLNTEAFF. CDR3 sequence (DNA): TGTGCCAGCAGCTCTGACGACAGTCTGAACACTGAAGCTTTCTTT.

There are many counts of this clonotype. As DNA, the CDR3 is TGTGCCAGCAGTTTAAGGGGAGGGCAGCCCCAGCATTTT. Residues: CASSLRGGQPQHF. The gene calls are TRBV27 and TRBJ1-5; maybe TRBD1 (5 bases). The germline V and J ends were trimmed by 2 bases and 7 bases, with 9 bases remaining between them. Germline V gene sequence: CDR1 MNHEY, CDR2 SMNVEV (reference sequence). The CDR3 has 13 residues.

Remarks on this clonotype: This may be a read error: a much more frequent sequence differs by one nucleotide. CDR3 in amino acids: CASSFWQGGMDTGAFF. CDR3 nucleotides: TGTGCCAGTAGTTTTTGGCAGGGGGGGATGGACACTGGAGCTTTCTTT. The genes are TRBV19 and TRBJ1-1, with 7 bases that match TRBD1. Germline CDR1 and CDR2: LNHDA and SQIVND (reference sequence). The CDR3 length is 16 residues.

V is TRBV28 and J is TRBJ1-2, with D possibly being TRBD1 (5 bases). CDR1 is MDHEN, CDR2 SYDVKM, per germline. V dropped 6 bases and J dropped 0 bases, with 11 bases sitting between them. CDR3 length: 14 residues. The CDR3 coding sequence is TGTGCCAGCAGGCCGGGACCCGCTAACTATGGCTACACCTTC. It is translated as CASRPGPANYGYTF.

The rearrangement uses TRBV4-1 and TRBJ2-4, with unresolved D. CDR3 size: 17 residues. The V gene's germline CDR1 is MGHRA and CDR2 YSYEKL. V gave up 3 bases and J gave up 0 bases, with 15 bases separating them. CDR3 sequence (DNA): TGCGCCAGCAGCCATCCATATTCGACTCTAGCCAAAAACATTCAGTACTTC. It translates to CASSHPYSTLAKNIQYF.

This chain uses TRBV20-1 with TRBJ1-5; the D gene is possibly TRBD1 (5 bases). This CDR3 is 14 amino acids long. V was shortened by 3 bases and J by 1 base, with 10 bases between the two germline ends. Per germline, CDR1 DFQATT and CDR2 SNEGSKA (reference sequence). This chain's CDR3 is CSASPGESNQPQHF. The CDR3 DNA follows: TGCAGTGCTAGTCCGGGGGAGAGCAATCAGCCCCAGCATTTT.

This clonotype was seen repeatedly, ten times or more. The CDR3 DNA sequence: TGCGCCAGCAGCGCGTCCGGGACGGGGGGCTACGAGCAGTACTTC. Its translation is CASSASGTGGYEQYF. This chain joins TRBV5-1 and TRBJ2-7; 7 positions agree with TRBD2. V shed 4 bases and J 3 bases; nucleotides not matched to a gene: 10. Germline V gene sequence: CDR1 SGHRS, CDR2 YFSETQ. There are 15 residues in the CDR3.

This clonotype has ten or more counts. The V call is TRBV5-8, the J call TRBJ2-1, with TRBD2 as a possible D gene (6 bases). This CDR3 has 16 amino acids. Germline V gene lookup returns CDR1 SGHTS and CDR2 YDEGEE. Trimming took off 5 bases at V and 0 bases at J, with 15 bases between the two ends. The CDR3 DNA follows: TGTGCCAGCAGACTGGGGAGGTACAGCTCCTACAATGAGCAGTTCTTC. Amino acid sequence: CASRLGRYSSYNEQFF.